Included here is one TCR beta chain sequence, with context. What it binds is not known. This sample is drawn from a study of T-cell memory formation after mild COVID-19. Study details: Clusters of TCRs were largely donor specific.

TCR alpha and TCR beta cDNA libraries with sample barcodes and UMIs came from 5'RACE using constant-segment primers. MiXCR, run by TCRdb on the 5' RACE reads, gives a single entry per CDR3 protein. Of roughly 350,000 distinct CDR3 sequences in the sample, approximately 15% were seen once. Overall study results and limits: Researchers found some responding clones in pre-infection memory, a sign that cross-reactive memory joined.

J was trimmed by 1 base and V by 4 bases; bases with no gene match: 5. CDR3 length: 16 amino acids. Germline V gives CDR1 SEHNR, CDR2 FQNEAQ (reference sequence). The specimen was PBMCs or a T cell subset sorted from them (not recorded which). This clonotype was sampled from a man in his late teens or twenties who had mild COVID-19 (a few samples of this study predate the infection). Cell type and time point are not known. This sequence joins TRBV7-9 and TRBJ2-5, with 11 bases identical to TRBD1. CDR3 residues: CASSSTGTGGQETQYF. As DNA, the CDR3 is TGTGCCAGCAGCTCGACCGGGACAGGGGGCCAAGAGACCCAGTACTTC.